This T cell receptor beta chain comes out of a study of T-cell memory formation after mild COVID-19. Germline-derived CDR1 and CDR2 are DFQATT and SNEGSKA (reference sequence). The V gene end was trimmed by 6 bases and the J gene end by 5 bases; junction bases not matched to a gene: 7. The CDR3 runs to 13 residues. From the 5' RACE reads, TCRdb called clonotypes with MiXCR, one entry per CDR3 protein. Altogether some 450,000 distinct CDR3 sequences are present, approximately 20% being singletons, with the ten largest covering around 8.4%. This chain joins TRBV20-1 and TRBJ1-5, with 7 bases identical to TRBD1. Specimen: PBMCs or a T cell subset sorted from them (not recorded which). The source is an adult woman who had mild COVID-19 (a few samples of this study predate the infection). Cell type and time point are not known. The CDR3 here is CSATGPAHQPQHF. The CDR3 nucleotides read TGCAGTGCGACAGGGCCTGCGCATCAGCCCCAGCATTTT.